The 32 T cell receptor beta chains below come from one sample, sequenced in a study of graft-versus-host responses after intestinal transplantation. The antigens of these receptors remain unknown. Only in-frame clones appear in the TCRdb table, and some are missing; sequencing was by immunoSEQ multiplex PCR. The sample yields some 120,000 clones, less than 95% seen once. This specimen consisted of unstimulated CD4+ T cells sorted from spleen or lymph node cells, obtained before intestinal transplant. These receptors all stem from a human donor who received an intestinal transplant.

This clone was observed a handful of times. The rearrangement joins TRBV30 to TRBJ1-1; D remains unclear. The germline V and J ends were trimmed by 4 bases and 5 bases, with 8 bases remaining between them. CDR3 length: 11 amino acids. CDR1 GTSNPN and CDR2 SVGIG come from the germline V gene (reference sequence). The CDR3 here is CAWTGRTEAFF. DNA of the CDR3: TGTGCCTGGACTGGCAGGACTGAAGCTTTCTTT.

This chain uses TRBV6-1 with TRBJ1-3; D is perhaps TRBD1 (6 bases). V was clipped by 9 bases and J by 2 bases, with 17 bases between them. The CDR3 length is 15 residues. Germline loops: CDR1 MNHNS, CDR2 SASEGT. CDR3 loop: CASTRDTGTGNTIYF. The DNA for the CDR3 is TGTGCCAGTACGAGGGATACAGGGACTGGAAACACCATATATTTT.

The rearrangement joins TRBV5-1 to TRBJ1-6; 9 nucleotides line up with TRBD1. From germline, CDR1 is SGHRS and CDR2 YFSETQ. The CDR3 runs 15 residues. Losses at the gene ends were 4 bases for V and 7 bases for J; bases not matched to a gene: 6. The CDR3 loop is CASSIGTGLNSPLHF. The CDR3 nucleotides read TGCGCCAGCAGCATCGGGACAGGGCTCAATTCACCCCTCCACTTT.

V is TRBV4-2 and J is TRBJ1-4, with 9 bases aligning to TRBD1. The CDR3 loop spans 18 amino acids. With V trimmed by 4 bases and J by 0 bases, 9 bases remained unmatched. Germline CDR1 and CDR2: LGHNA and YNFKEQ. CDR3 in amino acids: CASSRQDRGLATNEKLFF. The CDR3 DNA reads as TGTGCCAGCAGCCGCCAGGACAGGGGCCTTGCAACTAATGAAAAACTGTTTTTT.

The gene calls are TRBV12-5 and TRBJ2-7, with D perhaps matching TRBD1 (6 bases). CDR3 length: 15 residues. CDR1 is LGHNT, CDR2 FRNRAP, per germline. Between the trimmed V and J ends, which lost 1 base and 2 bases, there was a span of 12 bases. As DNA, the CDR3 is TGTGCTAGTGGTTTGGGGGGACACCTGACCTACGAGCAGTACTTC. This gives the protein CASGLGGHLTYEQYF.

The J gene is TRBJ2-5, the V gene TRBV4-3; 11 bases align to TRBD2. The CDR3 covers 19 residues. The germline gives CDR1 LGHNA, CDR2 YSLEER. V gave up 4 bases and J gave up 0 bases; unmatched junction bases: 13. DNA for the CDR3: TGCGCCAGCAGCCTCCTACCTAGCGGGGGGCCATATTACCAAGAGACCCAGTACTTC. It encodes CASSLLPSGGPYYQETQYF.

V gene TRBV29-1 combines with J gene TRBJ2-3; 12 bases match TRBD2. This CDR3 is 13 amino acids long. Trimming removed 7 bases from V and 3 bases from J; junction bases left unmatched: 2. The germline V gene encodes CDR1 SQVTM and CDR2 ANQGSEA. The CDR3 loop reads CSAGTSGTDTQYF. DNA of the CDR3: TGCAGCGCTGGGACTAGCGGGACAGATACGCAGTATTTT.

This clone was counted once. This chain connects TRBV6-5 to TRBJ2-7, with D possibly matching TRBD1 (6 bases). V was trimmed by 5 bases and J by 2 bases, leaving 10 bases between them. The V gene's germline CDR1 is MNHEY and CDR2 SVGAGI. The CDR3 contains 13 residues. The CDR3 DNA is TGTGCCAGCAGTAACAGGGTCCCCTACGAGCAGTACTTC. It translates to CASSNRVPYEQYF.

The rearrangement joins TRBV9 to TRBJ1-3; no clear D gene. Germline assignment: CDR1 SGDLS and CDR2 YYNGEE. The CDR3 has 15 residues. V lost 5 bases and J lost 1, with 13 bases in between. The CDR3, as DNA: TGTGCCAGCAGTAGATTAGCCCAGTCTGGAAACACCATATATTTT. It codes for CASSRLAQSGNTIYF.

The rearrangement uses TRBV2 and TRBJ1-5; the D is unclear. CDR1 and CDR2 (germline): SNHLY, FYNNEI. V was trimmed by 1 base and J by 7 bases, leaving 14 bases between them. CDR3 length equals 15 residues. The DNA for the CDR3 is TGTGCCAGCAGTGAAGGTCAGACCTCGAGGCAGCCCCAGCATTTT. This gives the protein CASSEGQTSRQPQHF.

The chain employs TRBV30 and TRBJ2-1, with 8 bases fitting TRBD1. This CDR3 has 12 amino acids. The germline CDR1 and CDR2 sequences are GTSNPN and SVGIG (reference sequence). V was pared by 2 bases and J by 9 bases, with 3 bases of the junction left unmatched. CDR3 sequence (DNA): TGTGCCTGGAGTCCAGACAGGGGTGAGCAGTTCTTC. This encodes CAWSPDRGEQFF.

This chain joins TRBV7-8 and TRBJ2-3, with D perhaps TRBD2 (5 bases). Trimming took off 5 bases at V and 0 bases at J, with 12 bases between the two ends. The germline CDR1 and CDR2 sequences are SGHVS and FQNEAQ. This CDR3 is built from 15 residues. The CDR3 nucleotides are TGTGCCAGCAGCGGCTCAGGCGGGAGCACAGATACGCAGTATTTT. It codes for CASSGSGGSTDTQYF.

The rearrangement links TRBV2 to TRBJ1-2, with D perhaps matching TRBD1 (5 bases). V was cut by 10 bases and J by 4 bases, with 13 bases left in between. This CDR3 region has 12 residues. Germline V gene data show CDR1 as SNHLY and CDR2 as FYNNEI. The CDR3 spells CANPGGAYGYTF. The CDR3 DNA follows: TGTGCCAATCCCGGGGGTGCCTATGGCTACACCTTC.

The chain joins TRBV5-1 to TRBJ2-3, with 10 bases that match TRBD1. The CDR3 length is 14 residues. Germline CDR1 is SGHRS and CDR2 is YFSETQ. With 4 bases clipped from V and 5 bases from J, the junction kept 4 bases outside the gene matches. The DNA for the CDR3 is TGCGCCAGCAGCATCGGGACAGGGGAAGATACGCAGTATTTT. It is translated as CASSIGTGEDTQYF.

The chain couples TRBV30 to TRBJ2-3; TRBD2 matches at 11 bases. Germline loops: CDR1 GTSNPN, CDR2 SVGIG (reference sequence). With 0 bases clipped from V and 4 bases from J, the junction kept 3 bases outside the gene matches. This CDR3 is built from 15 residues. In DNA, the CDR3 is TGTGCCTGGAGTGTTAGCGGGGGGGTTGCAGATACGCAGTATTTT. It translates to CAWSVSGGVADTQYF.

The chain couples TRBV19 to TRBJ2-1, with 7 bases that match TRBD2. After removal of 6 bases from V and 6 bases from J, the junction contained 5 bases not matched to a gene. The germline V gene encodes CDR1 LNHDA and CDR2 SQIVND (reference sequence). CDR3 size: 13 residues. The CDR3 sequence is CASSVGGGNEQFF. DNA of the CDR3: TGTGCCAGTAGCGTGGGGGGGGGCAATGAGCAGTTCTTC.

The chain employs TRBV19 and TRBJ2-7; 10 bases align to TRBD2. Per germline, CDR1 LNHDA and CDR2 SQIVND (reference sequence). The CDR3 has 17 residues. V was pared by 5 bases and J by 3 bases, with 13 bases of the junction left unmatched. The CDR3 spells CASSEDRIAGGVYEQYF. Written as DNA, the CDR3 is TGTGCCAGTAGTGAGGACAGAATAGCGGGGGGAGTCTACGAGCAGTACTTC.

V and J are TRBV27 and TRBJ2-5; TRBD1 agrees at 10 bases. This CDR3 spans 15 amino acids. CDR1 is MNHEY, CDR2 SMNVEV, per germline (reference sequence). The V segment lost 5 bases and the J segment 5 bases; nucleotides outside the gene matches: 8. The CDR3 nucleotides are TGTGCCAGCAGTCGGCGGGGGACAGGGGTCGAGACCCAGTACTTC. Its protein product is CASSRRGTGVETQYF.

This rearrangement joins TRBV2 to TRBJ1-5, with D perhaps TRBD1 (5 bases). Germline lookup yields CDR1 SNHLY and CDR2 FYNNEI. This CDR3 spans 13 amino acids. Trimming removed 7 bases at V and 2 bases at J, with 9 bases between. The CDR3 DNA is TGTGCCAGCAAAGGGGAAGGCAATCAGCCCCAGCATTTT. Amino acid sequence: CASKGEGNQPQHF. The full variable domain, rest sourced from reference TRBV2 and TRBJ1-5, is EPEVTQTPSHQVTQMGQEVILRCVPISNHLYFYWYRQILGQKVEFLVSFYNNEISEKSEIFDDQFSVERPDGSNFTLKIRSTKLEDSAMYFCASKGEGNQPQHFGDGTRLSIL.

V gene TRBV5-1 combines with J gene TRBJ1-2; 7 bases are shared with TRBD1. V was pared by 4 bases and J by 3 bases, with 3 bases of the junction left unmatched. The CDR3 is 13 residues long. Germline lookup yields CDR1 SGHRS and CDR2 YFSETQ. CDR3 sequence reads: CASSRGTDYGYTF. The DNA for the CDR3 is TGCGCCAGCAGCCGAGGGACAGACTATGGCTACACCTTC.

The rearrangement uses TRBV5-1 and TRBJ1-4; 8 bases map to TRBD1. The trim removed 4 bases at V and 4 bases at J, leaving 3 bases unmatched. Per germline, CDR1 SGHRS and CDR2 YFSETQ. The CDR3 has 14 amino acids. The CDR3 region is CASSVTGGNEKLFF. Here the CDR3 DNA reads TGCGCCAGCAGCGTCACAGGGGGTAATGAAAAACTGTTTTTT.

This chain links TRBV10-1 with TRBJ1-2; D remains unclear. The germline CDR1 and CDR2 sequences are WNHNN and SYGVQD (reference sequence). The CDR3 spans 13 residues. V lost 4 bases, J lost 5 bases, and 11 bases lay in between. Written as DNA, the CDR3 is TGCGCCAGCAGTGCCCAGCTGGAGTATGGCTACACCTTC. This sequence encodes CASSAQLEYGYTF.

The V gene is TRBV7-2, the J gene TRBJ2-7; weak D call: TRBD2 (6 bases). Germline values: CDR1 SGHTA, CDR2 FQGNSA. The CDR3 runs 14 residues. V lost 6 bases to trimming and J lost 7 bases, with 19 bases between them. CDR3 coding DNA: TGTGCCAGCAGTCCGCCGGGACTCCAATTTGAGCAGTACTTC. It specifies CASSPPGLQFEQYF.

This clone was picked up one time. The rearrangement links TRBV6-1 to TRBJ1-2; no clear D. This CDR3 is 13 amino acids long. Trimming cost V 2 bases and J 3 bases, with 7 bases left between them. Germline V gives CDR1 MNHNS, CDR2 SASEGT. The CDR3 DNA reads as TGTGCCAGCAGTGAATTACCGGACTATGGCTACACCTTC. Protein: CASSELPDYGYTF.

The chain employs TRBV5-1 and TRBJ1-4, with 8 bases lining up with TRBD1. After removal of 4 bases from V and 2 bases from J, the junction contained 7 bases not matched to a gene. CDR3 length: 16 amino acids. CDR1 SGHRS and CDR2 YFSETQ come from the germline V gene. CDR3 DNA: TGCGCCAGCAGCCCCCCGACAGGGGCCACTAATGAAAAACTGTTTTTT. Translating it yields CASSPPTGATNEKLFF.

The chain has TRBV2 and TRBJ2-3; TRBD2 matches 9 bases. J lost 2 bases, V lost 4 bases, and 1 base had no gene match. The CDR3 consists of 14 residues. Germline loops: CDR1 SNHLY, CDR2 FYNNEI. The CDR3 protein is CASSGLAVTDTQYF. CDR3 DNA sequence: TGTGCCAGCAGTGGACTAGCGGTCACAGATACGCAGTATTTT.

The chain employs TRBV5-1 and TRBJ1-4; 10 bases are shared with TRBD1. The CDR3 length is 15 residues. V trimming: 4 bases; J trimming: 4 bases; junction bases outside the gene matches: 4. Germline loops: CDR1 SGHRS, CDR2 YFSETQ. CDR3 amino acids: CASSDRGLDNEKLFF. The DNA of the CDR3 is TGCGCCAGCAGCGACAGGGGGCTGGATAATGAAAAACTGTTTTTT.

For the CDR3, the DNA is TGTGCCAGCAGCTACATTGGAAACACCATATATTTT. Translating it yields CASSYIGNTIYF. The chain couples TRBV11-2 to TRBJ1-3; D is uncertain. Trimming removed 4 bases from V and 3 bases from J, with 4 bases in between. Germline lookup yields CDR1 SGHAT and CDR2 FQNNGV. The CDR3 totals 12 residues. Full variable domain (outside the CDR3, taken from reference TRBV11-2 and TRBJ1-3): EAGVAQSPRYKIIEKRQSVAFWCNPISGHATLYWYQQILGQGPKLLIQFQNNGVVDDSQLPKDRFSAERLKGVDSTLKIQPAKLEDSAVYLCASSYIGNTIYFGEGSWLTVV.

The chain employs TRBV10-3 and TRBJ2-7; no clear D gene. The V gene lost 0 bases and the J gene lost 4 bases, with 13 bases spanning the gap. CDR1 ENHRY and CDR2 SYGVKD come from the germline V gene. This CDR3 region has 15 residues. The chain's CDR3 is CAISESLLFGYEQYF. The CDR3 DNA reads TGTGCCATCAGTGAGTCACTACTCTTCGGGTACGAGCAGTACTTC.

This chain uses TRBV13 with TRBJ2-2, with D maybe TRBD1 (6 bases). Trimming took off 2 bases at V and 3 bases at J, with 10 bases between the two ends. The CDR3 has 15 amino acids. Germline loops: CDR1 PRHDT, CDR2 FYEKMQ (reference sequence). The CDR3 DNA reads as TGTGCCAGCAGCTTATTCACAGGGTACACCGGGGAGCTGTTTTTT. This codes for CASSLFTGYTGELFF.

The chain is built from TRBV18 and TRBJ2-5; the match to TRBD1 covers 12 bases. V was clipped by 5 bases and J by 5 bases; unmatched bases: 12. The CDR3 covers 17 residues. Germline loops: CDR1 KGHSH, CDR2 LQKENI. The CDR3 loop is CASSSTSGTGGSETQYF. CDR3 bases: TGTGCCAGCTCATCCACCTCCGGGACAGGGGGCTCCGAGACCCAGTACTTC.

This clone was counted a few times. CDR3 nucleotide sequence: TGTGCCAGCAGTTACGAGGGACAGGCAAACTATGGCTACACCTTC. Its protein product is CASSYEGQANYGYTF. The chain combines TRBV6-6 with TRBJ1-2, with TRBD1 identical over 8 bases. This CDR3 contains 15 residues. Per the germline V gene, CDR1 is MNHNY and CDR2 is SVGAGI (reference sequence). Trimming at V came to 2 bases and at J to 2 bases, leaving 4 bases not matched to a gene.